These 9 T cell receptor beta chains originate from one sample sequenced in a study of PD-L1 blockade in urothelial cancer. Stated time point: peripheral blood 6 weeks after treatment start. The method was immunoSEQ multiplex PCR; TCRdb's version includes in-frame clones alone and lacks a portion of them. The table shows 35,000 to 40,000 clones, with 75% to 90% occurring only once. Sample: PBMCs, taken around atezolizumab (anti-PD-L1) treatment. The receptors here all came from a man aged 55 to 69 with urothelial cancer.

The rearrangement links TRBV19 to TRBJ1-6; 11 bases line up with TRBD1. The CDR3 extends over 15 amino acids. Per the germline V gene, CDR1 is LNHDA and CDR2 is SQIVND (reference sequence). After removal of 5 bases from V and 10 bases from J, the junction contained 7 bases not matched to a gene. CDR3 loop: CASSAPGTGGSPLHF. The CDR3 bases are TGTGCCAGTAGTGCCCCGGGGACAGGGGGGTCACCCCTCCACTTT.

V and J are TRBV11-1 and TRBJ1-2; possibly TRBD1 for D (6 bases). The V gene's germline CDR1 is SGHAT and CDR2 FQDESV (reference sequence). CDR3 length: 15 amino acids. V lost 6 bases, J lost 3 bases, and 17 bases lay in between. In DNA form, the CDR3 reads TGTGCCAGCAGACCCGGGACATCAGGGGACTATGGCTACACCTTC. Its protein is CASRPGTSGDYGYTF.

This chain links TRBV18 with TRBJ1-1; 7 nucleotides match TRBD1. The ends lost 3 bases at V and 7 bases at J; junction bases unmatched: 5. The CDR3 sequence is 13 residues long. The germline CDR1 and CDR2 sequences are KGHSH and LQKENI. The CDR3 DNA follows: TGTGCCAGCTCACCGAGTCGACAGGGTGAAGCTTTCTTT. Protein: CASSPSRQGEAFF. The whole variable domain, filled in from reference TRBV18 and TRBJ1-1, reads NAGVMQNPRHLVRRRGQEARLRCSPMKGHSHVYWYRQLPEEGLKFMVYLQKENIIDESGMPKERFSAEFPKEGPSILRIQQVVRGDSAAYFCASSPSRQGEAFFGQGTRLTVV.

This rearrangement joins TRBV10-1 to TRBJ1-1; a possible D gene is TRBD1 (5 bases). The germline CDR1 and CDR2 sequences are WNHNN and SYGVQD (reference sequence). The CDR3 is 14 residues long. V lost 2 bases, J lost 2 bases, and 9 bases lay in between. The CDR3 region has the DNA TGCGCCAGCAGTGAGGAACAGGCAAACACTGAAGCTTTCTTT. Encoded protein: CASSEEQANTEAFF.

This rearrangement joins TRBV11-2 to TRBJ1-6; D unclear. The CDR3 sequence is 15 residues long. V dropped 4 bases and J dropped 4 bases, with 11 bases sitting between them. CDR1 is SGHAT and CDR2 is FQNNGV in the germline V gene. CDR3 protein: CASSSISIYNSPLHF. The DNA for the CDR3 is TGTGCCAGCAGCTCCATCAGTATTTATAATTCACCCCTCCACTTT.

The V call is TRBV4-3, the J call TRBJ2-2; 7 positions match TRBD1. V gave up 5 bases and J gave up 4 bases; unmatched junction bases: 4. CDR3 length equals 14 residues. CDR1 is LGHNA, CDR2 YSLEER, per germline. CDR3 nucleotide sequence: TGCGCCAGCAGCGTTACAGGGGCCACCGGGGAGCTGTTTTTT. Encoded protein: CASSVTGATGELFF.

The CDR3 here is CASSARLAGWYEQYF. The DNA of the CDR3 is TGTGCCAGTAGTGCCAGACTAGCGGGATGGTACGAGCAGTACTTC. V is TRBV19 and J is TRBJ2-7; 11 bases agree with TRBD2. CDR1 is LNHDA and CDR2 is SQIVND in the germline V gene (reference sequence). The CDR3 is made up of 15 amino acids. V trimming: 5 bases; J trimming: 4 bases; junction bases outside the gene matches: 7.

The J gene is TRBJ2-4, the V gene TRBV7-9, with a weak D call TRBD2 (5 bases). V was shortened by 4 bases and J by 0 bases, with 10 bases between the two germline ends. Germline V gives CDR1 SEHNR, CDR2 FQNEAQ (reference sequence). The CDR3 runs 15 residues. The CDR3 loop is CASSSWTGAKNIQYF. CDR3 nucleotides: TGTGCCAGCAGCTCCTGGACTGGAGCCAAAAACATTCAGTACTTC.

J is TRBJ1-6 and V is TRBV5-1; TRBD1 agrees at 12 bases. V was clipped by 4 bases and J by 7 bases; unmatched bases: 3. The CDR3 sequence is 15 residues long. Germline V gene data show CDR1 as SGHRS and CDR2 as YFSETQ. CDR3 in amino acids: CASSGGTGGNSPLHF. CDR3 coding DNA: TGCGCCAGCAGCGGGGGGACAGGGGGCAATTCACCCCTCCACTTT.